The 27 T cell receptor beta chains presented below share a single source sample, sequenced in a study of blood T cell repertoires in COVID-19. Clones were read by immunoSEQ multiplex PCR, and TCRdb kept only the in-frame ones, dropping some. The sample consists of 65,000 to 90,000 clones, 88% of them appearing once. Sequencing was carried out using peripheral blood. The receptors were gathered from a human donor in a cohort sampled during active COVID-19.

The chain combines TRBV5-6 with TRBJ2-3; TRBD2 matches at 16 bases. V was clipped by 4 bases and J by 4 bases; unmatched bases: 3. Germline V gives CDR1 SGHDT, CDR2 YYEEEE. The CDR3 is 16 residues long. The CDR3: CASSEGLAGGADTQYF. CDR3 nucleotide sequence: TGTGCCAGCAGCGAGGGACTAGCGGGGGGGGCAGATACGCAGTATTTT.

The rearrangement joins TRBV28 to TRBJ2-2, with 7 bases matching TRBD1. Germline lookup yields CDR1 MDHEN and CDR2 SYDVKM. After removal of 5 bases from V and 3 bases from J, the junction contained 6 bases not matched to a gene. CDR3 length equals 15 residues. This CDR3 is CASSPSDRDTGELFF. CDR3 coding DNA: TGTGCCAGCAGTCCCTCAGACAGGGACACCGGGGAGCTGTTTTTT.

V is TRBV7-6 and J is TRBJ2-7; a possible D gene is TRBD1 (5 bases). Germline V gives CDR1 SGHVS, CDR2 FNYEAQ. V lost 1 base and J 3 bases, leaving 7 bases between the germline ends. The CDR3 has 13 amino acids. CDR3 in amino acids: CASSLGRDYEQYF. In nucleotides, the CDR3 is TGTGCCAGCAGCTTAGGCAGGGACTACGAGCAGTACTTC. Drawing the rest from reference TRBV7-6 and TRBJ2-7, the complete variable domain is GAGVSQSPRYKVTKRGQDVALRCDPISGHVSLYWYRQALGQGPEFLTYFNYEAQQDKSGLPNDRFSAERPEGSISTLTIQRTEQRDSAMYRCASSLGRDYEQYFGPGTRLTVT.

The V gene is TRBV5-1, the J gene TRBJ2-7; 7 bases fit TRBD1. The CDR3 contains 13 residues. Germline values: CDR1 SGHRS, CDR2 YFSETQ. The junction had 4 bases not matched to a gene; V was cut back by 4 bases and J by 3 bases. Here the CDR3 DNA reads TGCGCCAGCAGCGAGACAGGGAACTACGAGCAGTACTTC. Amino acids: CASSETGNYEQYF. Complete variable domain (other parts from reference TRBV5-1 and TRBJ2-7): KAGVTQTPRYLIKTRGQQVTLSCSPISGHRSVSWYQQTPGQGLQFLFEYFSETQRNKGNFPGRFSGRQFSNSRSEMNVSTLELGDSALYLCASSETGNYEQYFGPGTRLTVT.

The CDR3 loop reads CASLRDRNANTGELFF. The CDR3 DNA sequence: TGTGCCAGTCTCCGGGACAGGAACGCGAACACCGGGGAGCTGTTTTTT. This chain links TRBV19 with TRBJ2-2, with 8 positions matching TRBD1. The CDR3 covers 16 residues. The V and J ends lost 8 bases and 0 bases, in that order; junction bases with no gene match: 8. Germline V gene lookup returns CDR1 LNHDA and CDR2 SQIVND (reference sequence).

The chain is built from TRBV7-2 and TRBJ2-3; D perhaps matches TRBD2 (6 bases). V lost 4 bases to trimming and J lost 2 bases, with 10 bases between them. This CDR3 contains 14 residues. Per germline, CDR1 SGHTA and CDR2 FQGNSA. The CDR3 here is CASSSQRATDTQYF. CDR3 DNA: TGTGCCAGCAGCTCCCAGCGGGCCACAGATACGCAGTATTTT.

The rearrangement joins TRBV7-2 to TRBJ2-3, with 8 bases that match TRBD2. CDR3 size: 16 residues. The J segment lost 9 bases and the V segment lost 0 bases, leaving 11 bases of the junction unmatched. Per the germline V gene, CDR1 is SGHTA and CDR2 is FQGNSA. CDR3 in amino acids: CASSLATTSGRATQYF. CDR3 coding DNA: TGTGCCAGCAGCTTAGCTACTACTAGCGGCCGGGCAACGCAGTATTTT.

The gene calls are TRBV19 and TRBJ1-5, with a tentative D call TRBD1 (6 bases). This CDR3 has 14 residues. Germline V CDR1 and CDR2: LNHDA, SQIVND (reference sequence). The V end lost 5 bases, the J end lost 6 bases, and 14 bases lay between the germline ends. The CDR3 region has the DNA TGTGCCAGTAGTCAGAGGGGGTTGGGTCAGCCCCAGCATTTT. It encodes CASSQRGLGQPQHF.

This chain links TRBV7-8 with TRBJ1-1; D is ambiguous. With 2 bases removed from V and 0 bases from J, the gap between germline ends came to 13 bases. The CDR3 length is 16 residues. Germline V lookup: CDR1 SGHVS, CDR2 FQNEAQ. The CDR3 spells CASSLTLESMNTEAFF. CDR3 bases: TGTGCCAGCAGCTTAACTTTGGAGAGTATGAACACTGAAGCTTTCTTT.

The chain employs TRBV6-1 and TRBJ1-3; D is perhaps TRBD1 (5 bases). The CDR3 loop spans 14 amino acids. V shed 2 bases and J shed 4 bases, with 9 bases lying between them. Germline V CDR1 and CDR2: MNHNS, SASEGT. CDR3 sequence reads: CASSEQAGGNTIYF. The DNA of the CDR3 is TGTGCCAGCAGTGAACAGGCAGGGGGAAACACCATATATTTT.

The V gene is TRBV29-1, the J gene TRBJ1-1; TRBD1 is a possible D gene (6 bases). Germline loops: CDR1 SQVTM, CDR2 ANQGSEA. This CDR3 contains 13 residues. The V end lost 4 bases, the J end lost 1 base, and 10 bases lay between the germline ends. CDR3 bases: TGCAGCGTTGCGTGGGGGCCGAACACTGAAGCTTTCTTT. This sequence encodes CSVAWGPNTEAFF.

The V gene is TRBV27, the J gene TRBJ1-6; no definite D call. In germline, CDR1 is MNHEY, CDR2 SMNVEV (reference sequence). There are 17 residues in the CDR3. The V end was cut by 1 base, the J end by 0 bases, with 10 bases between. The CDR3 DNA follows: TGTGCCAGCAGTTTATGGTCCAGTAACTCCTATAATTCACCCCTCCACTTT. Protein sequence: CASSLWSSNSYNSPLHF.

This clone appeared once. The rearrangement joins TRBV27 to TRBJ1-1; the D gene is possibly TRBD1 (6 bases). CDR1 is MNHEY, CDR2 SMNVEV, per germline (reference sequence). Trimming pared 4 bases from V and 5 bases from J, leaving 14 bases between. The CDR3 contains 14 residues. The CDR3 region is CASSSLRGNTEAFF. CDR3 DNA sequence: TGTGCCAGCAGTTCCCTCAGGGGAAATACTGAAGCTTTCTTT.

The CDR3 bases are TGTGCCAGCTCAGAGACGGGGTCCTGGGGAGGGAGCAATCAGCCCCAGCATTTT. As protein: CASSETGSWGGSNQPQHF. This rearrangement joins TRBV18 to TRBJ1-5; D unresolved. V shed 5 bases and J shed 1 base, with 21 bases lying between them. Germline V lookup: CDR1 KGHSH, CDR2 LQKENI. The CDR3 spans 18 residues.

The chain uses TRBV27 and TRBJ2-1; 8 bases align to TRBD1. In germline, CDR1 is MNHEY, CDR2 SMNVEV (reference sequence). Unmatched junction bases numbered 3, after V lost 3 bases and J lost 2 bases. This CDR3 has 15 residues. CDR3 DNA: TGTGCCAGCAGTTTGACAGGGGACCCCTACAATGAGCAGTTCTTC. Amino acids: CASSLTGDPYNEQFF.

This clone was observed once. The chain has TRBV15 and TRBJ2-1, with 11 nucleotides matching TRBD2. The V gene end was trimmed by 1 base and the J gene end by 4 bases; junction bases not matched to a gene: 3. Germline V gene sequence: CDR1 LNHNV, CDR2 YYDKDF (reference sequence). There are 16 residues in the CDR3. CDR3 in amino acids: CATSRAGTSGYNEQFF. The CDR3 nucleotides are TGTGCCACCAGCAGAGCCGGGACTAGCGGATACAATGAGCAGTTCTTC.

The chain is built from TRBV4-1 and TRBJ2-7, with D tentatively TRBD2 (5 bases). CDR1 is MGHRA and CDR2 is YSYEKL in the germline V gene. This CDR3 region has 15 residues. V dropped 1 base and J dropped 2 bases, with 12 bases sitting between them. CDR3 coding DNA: TGCGCCAGCAGCCAAGCTCCTCTAGCTGCCTACGAGCAGTACTTC. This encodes CASSQAPLAAYEQYF.

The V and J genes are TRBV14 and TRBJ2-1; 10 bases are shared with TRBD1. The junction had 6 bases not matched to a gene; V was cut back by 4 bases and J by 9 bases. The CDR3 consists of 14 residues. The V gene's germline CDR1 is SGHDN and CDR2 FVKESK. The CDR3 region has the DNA TGTGCCAGCAGCCCAATGGGACAGGGGAGTGAGCAGTTCTTC. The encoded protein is CASSPMGQGSEQFF.

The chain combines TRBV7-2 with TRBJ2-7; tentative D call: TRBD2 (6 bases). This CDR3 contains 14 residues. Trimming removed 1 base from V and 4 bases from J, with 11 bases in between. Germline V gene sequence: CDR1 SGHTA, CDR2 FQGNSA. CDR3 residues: CASSLDGSGYEQYF. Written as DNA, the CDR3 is TGTGCCAGCAGCTTAGATGGTAGCGGATACGAGCAGTACTTC.

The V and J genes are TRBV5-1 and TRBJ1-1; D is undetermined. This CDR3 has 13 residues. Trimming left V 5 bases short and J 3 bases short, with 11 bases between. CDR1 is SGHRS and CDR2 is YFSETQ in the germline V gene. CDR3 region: CASRNPEDTEAFF. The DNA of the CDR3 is TGCGCCAGCAGAAATCCGGAGGACACTGAAGCTTTCTTT.

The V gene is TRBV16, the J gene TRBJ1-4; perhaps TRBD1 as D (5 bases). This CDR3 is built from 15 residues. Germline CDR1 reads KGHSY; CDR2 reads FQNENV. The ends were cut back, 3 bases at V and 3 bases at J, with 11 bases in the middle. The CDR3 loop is CASSHAGTANEKLFF. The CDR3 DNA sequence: TGTGCCAGCAGCCATGCCGGGACTGCTAATGAAAAACTGTTTTTT.

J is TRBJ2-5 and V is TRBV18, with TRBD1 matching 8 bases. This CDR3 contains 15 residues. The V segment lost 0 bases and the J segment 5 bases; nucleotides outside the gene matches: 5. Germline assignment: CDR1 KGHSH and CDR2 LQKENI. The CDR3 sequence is CASSPPGQAGETQYF. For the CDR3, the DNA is TGTGCCAGCTCACCACCGGGACAGGCGGGGGAGACCCAGTACTTC.

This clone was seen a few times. The CDR3 protein is CASSENSAGEKLFF. For the CDR3, the DNA is TGCGCCAGCAGTGAGAACAGCGCGGGTGAAAAACTGTTTTTT. This chain links TRBV10-2 with TRBJ1-4, with no clear D. V shed 2 bases and J shed 7 bases, with 11 bases lying between them. This CDR3 has 14 amino acids. The germline CDR1 and CDR2 sequences are WSHSY and SAAADI.

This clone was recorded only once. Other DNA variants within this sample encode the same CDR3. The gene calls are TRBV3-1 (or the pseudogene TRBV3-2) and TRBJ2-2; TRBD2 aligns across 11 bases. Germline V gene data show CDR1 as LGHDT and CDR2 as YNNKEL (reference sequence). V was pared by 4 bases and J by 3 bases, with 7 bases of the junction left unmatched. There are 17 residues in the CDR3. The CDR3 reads CASSRPLAGGDTGELFF. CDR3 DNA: TGTGCCAGCAGCCGGCCATTAGCGGGGGGGGACACCGGGGAGCTGTTTTTT.

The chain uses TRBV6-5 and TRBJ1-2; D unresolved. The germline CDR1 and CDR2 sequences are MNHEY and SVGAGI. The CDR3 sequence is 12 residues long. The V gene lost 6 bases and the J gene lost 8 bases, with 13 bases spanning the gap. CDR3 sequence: CASRGPEEGYTF. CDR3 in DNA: TGTGCCAGCAGGGGTCCCGAGGAAGGCTACACCTTC.

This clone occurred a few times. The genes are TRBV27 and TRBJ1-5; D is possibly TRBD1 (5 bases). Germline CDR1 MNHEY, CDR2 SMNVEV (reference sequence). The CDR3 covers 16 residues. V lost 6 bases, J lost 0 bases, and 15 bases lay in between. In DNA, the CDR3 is TGTGCCAGCAGCTCTCGACAGATTCATAGCAATCAGCCCCAGCATTTT. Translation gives CASSSRQIHSNQPQHF.

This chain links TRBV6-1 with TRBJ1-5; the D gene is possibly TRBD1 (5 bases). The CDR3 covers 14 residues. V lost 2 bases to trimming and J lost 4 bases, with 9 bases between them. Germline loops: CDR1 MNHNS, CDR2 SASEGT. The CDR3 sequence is CASSENTGNQPQHF. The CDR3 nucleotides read TGTGCCAGCAGTGAAAATACAGGTAATCAGCCCCAGCATTTT.